One and the same sample provided the 10 T cell receptor beta chains below, sequenced in a study of radiotherapy plus CTLA-4 blockade in lung cancer. The data were produced by immunoSEQ multiplex PCR, yet TCRdb's version contains in-frame clones alone and is incomplete. The sample has around 120,000 clones, nearly 80% seen once. The sequenced sample was peripheral blood, obtained from a patient treated with radiotherapy plus ipilimumab. These receptors all come from a human donor with non-small cell lung cancer who had a partial response to radiotherapy plus ipilimumab.

This chain uses TRBV4-2 with TRBJ2-5, with 11 positions matching TRBD1. The V and J ends lost 0 bases and 2 bases, in that order; junction bases with no gene match: 11. In germline, CDR1 is LGHNA, CDR2 YNFKEQ. The CDR3 spans 19 residues. The CDR3 nucleotides are TGTGCCAGCAGCCAAGAAACCGGGACAGGGGGGGGGTGGCAAGAGACCCAGTACTTC. It specifies CASSQETGTGGGWQETQYF.

Only one count was recorded for this clone. V and J are TRBV7-9 and TRBJ2-1, with D hard to call. CDR1 is SEHNR, CDR2 FQNEAQ, per germline (reference sequence). Trimming left V 0 bases short and J 10 bases short, with 4 bases between. The CDR3 extends over 11 amino acids. CDR3 in DNA: TGTGCCAGCAGCTTAGCAGAGGAGCAGTTCTTC. This encodes CASSLAEEQFF.

The chain joins TRBV5-4 to TRBJ2-5; 9 bases are a match to TRBD1. V was pared by 4 bases and J by 5 bases, with 9 bases of the junction left unmatched. This CDR3 contains 15 residues. CDR1 and CDR2 from the germline V gene are SGHNT and YYREEE (reference sequence). The CDR3 sequence is CASSNAGTGWETQYF. The CDR3 DNA follows: TGTGCCAGCAGCAATGCCGGGACAGGGTGGGAGACCCAGTACTTC.

The chain employs TRBV6-6 and TRBJ1-5; the D gene is possibly TRBD1 (6 bases). This CDR3 is built from 13 residues. Germline V gene data show CDR1 as MNHNY and CDR2 as SVGAGI (reference sequence). The V end lost 2 bases, the J end lost 6 bases, and 8 bases lay between the germline ends. In DNA, the CDR3 is TGTGCCAGCAGTTACAACAGGGCTCAGCCCCAGCATTTT. Encoded protein: CASSYNRAQPQHF.

The chain joins TRBV6-5 to TRBJ2-2; D remains unclear. From germline, CDR1 is MNHEY and CDR2 SVGAGI. V was pared by 2 bases and J by 4 bases, with 8 bases between. There are 14 residues in the CDR3. The CDR3, as DNA: TGTGCCAGCAGTTACAGGAGTTCCACCGGGGAGCTGTTTTTT. It yields the protein CASSYRSSTGELFF.

In its sample, this clone was seen once. This chain uses TRBV5-6 with TRBJ1-4, with D perhaps TRBD1 (5 bases). Trimming cost V 0 bases and J 7 bases, with 10 bases left between them. The germline V gene has CDR1 SGHDT and CDR2 YYEEEE. The CDR3 length is 14 residues. The CDR3 coding sequence is TGTGCCAGCAGCTTGGGGGGCTTCCGTGAAAAACTGTTTTTT. Translated, it gives CASSLGGFREKLFF.

This chain links TRBV6-6 with TRBJ2-1; unclear D gene. CDR3 length: 12 amino acids. Trimming shortened V by 2 bases and J by 6 bases, and 5 bases separated the two germline ends. Germline loops: CDR1 MNHNY, CDR2 SVGAGI (reference sequence). In DNA, the CDR3 is TGTGCCAGCAGTTACCTAGGCAATGAGCAGTTCTTC. Amino acids: CASSYLGNEQFF.

This clone was counted a few times. The chain combines TRBV7-9 with TRBJ2-1, with D hard to call. Germline V lookup: CDR1 SEHNR, CDR2 FQNEAQ (reference sequence). Between the trimmed V and J ends, which lost 2 bases and 10 bases, there was a span of 9 bases. CDR3 size: 12 residues. Here the CDR3 reads CASSLSSREQFF. The CDR3 region has the DNA TGTGCCAGCAGCTTAAGTTCTAGGGAGCAGTTCTTC.

The chain uses TRBV7-2 and TRBJ2-1, with D possibly matching TRBD1 (6 bases). Per the germline V gene, CDR1 is SGHTA and CDR2 is FQGNSA. This CDR3 region has 14 residues. Trimming pared 7 bases from V and 8 bases from J, leaving 18 bases between. CDR3 DNA: TGTGCCAGCACCCAGGGGCCTAGCTTGGATGAGCAGTTCTTC. Residues: CASTQGPSLDEQFF. Supplemented by reference TRBV7-2 and TRBJ2-1, the full variable domain reads GAGVSQSPSNKVTEKGKDVELRCDPISGHTALYWYRQSLGQGLEFLIYFQGNSAPDKSGLPSDRFSAERTGGSVSTLTIQRTQQEDSAVYLCASTQGPSLDEQFFGPGTRLTVL.

The chain has TRBV7-9 and TRBJ2-2; TRBD2 agrees at 10 bases. V was pared by 4 bases and J by 7 bases, with 12 bases of the junction left unmatched. The length of the CDR3 is 17 residues. Germline V gives CDR1 SEHNR, CDR2 FQNEAQ (reference sequence). The CDR3: CASSSTNLAGVVGELFF. DNA for the CDR3: TGTGCCAGCAGCTCCACAAATCTAGCGGGAGTTGTCGGGGAGCTGTTTTTT.